The 27 T cell receptor beta chains listed next were all sequenced from one sample in a study of blood T cell repertoires in COVID-19. Measured with immunoSEQ multiplex PCR; TCRdb has only the in-frame clones, and not every one. Among around 46,000 clones, approximately 83% were seen once, and the ten largest hold more than 25%. Sequencing was carried out using peripheral blood. The receptor source for this set is a woman older than 75 with COVID-19, enrolled during active disease.

This clone was detected once. The gene calls are TRBV7-8 and TRBJ2-1; D might be TRBD2 (6 bases). The germline CDR1 and CDR2 sequences are SGHVS and FQNEAQ. This CDR3 has 15 residues. V was pared by 5 bases and J by 4 bases, with 15 bases between. This CDR3 is CASSHVSGVYNEQFF. The CDR3 nucleotides are TGTGCCAGCAGCCATGTTAGCGGAGTATACAATGAGCAGTTCTTC.

The genes are TRBV18 and TRBJ2-5; TRBD2 agrees at 13 bases. V lost 4 bases and J lost 5; bases outside the gene matches: 1. Germline V gives CDR1 KGHSH, CDR2 LQKENI. The CDR3 length is 14 residues. The CDR3 DNA follows: TGTGCCAGCTCACTGACTAGCGGGGGGGAGACCCAGTACTTC. Protein product: CASSLTSGGETQYF.

The chain is built from TRBV7-3 and TRBJ2-2; D gene unclear. The ends were cut back, 5 bases at V and 5 bases at J, with 9 bases in the middle. There are 13 residues in the CDR3. Germline values: CDR1 SGHTA, CDR2 FQGTGA. The CDR3 here is CASSRGGTGELFF. Written as DNA, the CDR3 is TGTGCCAGCAGCCGCGGTGGGACCGGGGAGCTGTTTTTT.

This rearrangement joins TRBV13 to TRBJ1-2; D not resolved. The V and J ends lost 3 bases and 2 bases respectively, with 10 bases between them. CDR3 length equals 14 residues. Germline loops: CDR1 PRHDT, CDR2 FYEKMQ (reference sequence). CDR3 protein: CASSLGRTNYGYTF. CDR3 DNA: TGTGCCAGCAGCTTGGGCCGAACCAACTATGGCTACACCTTC.

The rearrangement uses TRBV19 and TRBJ2-1; 7 bases fit TRBD1. Trimming removed 5 bases from V and 7 bases from J; junction bases left unmatched: 5. This CDR3 is built from 13 residues. Looked up from germline, CDR1 is LNHDA and CDR2 is SQIVND (reference sequence). The chain's CDR3 is CASSRQGRNEQFF. CDR3 DNA: TGTGCCAGTAGTCGACAGGGTCGGAATGAGCAGTTCTTC.

V is TRBV29-1 and J is TRBJ1-2, with 7 nucleotides matching TRBD1. The V and J ends lost 7 bases and 3 bases, in that order; junction bases with no gene match: 5. This CDR3 spans 12 amino acids. From germline, CDR1 is SQVTM and CDR2 ANQGSEA. DNA of the CDR3: TGCAGCGGGGGGACAGACTACTATGGCTACACCTTC. Protein sequence: CSGGTDYYGYTF.

The chain links TRBV5-1 to TRBJ2-7; 10 bases line up with TRBD1. Germline values: CDR1 SGHRS, CDR2 YFSETQ. The CDR3 sequence is 15 residues long. J was trimmed by 0 bases and V by 4 bases; bases with no gene match: 4. The CDR3 region is CASSDGQGDSYEQYF. CDR3 bases: TGCGCCAGCAGCGATGGACAGGGGGACTCCTACGAGCAGTACTTC.

The chain employs TRBV24-1 and TRBJ2-3, with TRBD2 matching over 7 bases. Germline V gene sequence: CDR1 KGHDR, CDR2 SFDVKD. Unmatched junction bases numbered 9, after V lost 5 bases and J lost 2 bases. The CDR3 extends over 16 amino acids. In nucleotides, the CDR3 is TGTGCCACCAGTGGTGGCCGGGCGGGAGACACAGATACGCAGTATTTT. Translation gives CATSGGRAGDTDTQYF.

The genes are TRBV7-2 and TRBJ1-2; 9 bases agree with TRBD1. The CDR3 covers 13 residues. The junction had 5 bases not matched to a gene; V was cut back by 5 bases and J by 7 bases. The germline V gene has CDR1 SGHTA and CDR2 FQGNSA. In DNA, the CDR3 is TGTGCCAGCAGCCCTGGACAGGGGTCTGGCTACACCTTC. Its translation: CASSPGQGSGYTF. The full variable domain, completed using reference TRBV7-2 and TRBJ1-2, is GAGVSQSPSNKVTEKGKDVELRCDPISGHTALYWYRQSLGQGLEFLIYFQGNSAPDKSGLPSDRFSAERTGGSVSTLTIQRTQQEDSAVYLCASSPGQGSGYTFGSGTRLTVV.

The chain recombines TRBV7-3 with TRBJ1-3; 8 bases fit TRBD1. Germline V gene sequence: CDR1 SGHTA, CDR2 FQGTGA. V was pared by 3 bases and J by 0 bases, with 4 bases of the junction left unmatched. This CDR3 is 16 amino acids long. CDR3 sequence reads: CASSLDRAFSGNTIYF. The CDR3 nucleotides are TGTGCCAGCAGCTTGGACAGGGCGTTCTCTGGAAACACCATATATTTT.

This chain's CDR3 is CASSLTGVSTEAFF. In DNA, the CDR3 is TGTGCCAGCAGCTTAACGGGGGTTAGCACTGAAGCTTTCTTT. The V gene is TRBV11-2, the J gene TRBJ1-1; D might be TRBD1 (5 bases). Germline CDR1 reads SGHAT; CDR2 reads FQNNGV. Trimming pared 2 bases from V and 4 bases from J, leaving 11 bases between. The CDR3 loop spans 14 amino acids.

This clone was detected once. This chain joins TRBV6-5 and TRBJ1-5; D might be TRBD1 (5 bases). From germline, CDR1 is MNHEY and CDR2 SVGAGI. V dropped 4 bases and J dropped 4 bases, with 14 bases sitting between them. The CDR3 contains 15 residues. The DNA for the CDR3 is TGTGCCAGCAGTTTAAAAGTCCGGGGGAATCAGCCCCAGCATTTT. Its translation: CASSLKVRGNQPQHF.

V is TRBV4-2 and J is TRBJ1-6; 8 nucleotides agree with TRBD1. Trimming at V came to 1 base and at J to 9 bases, leaving 8 bases not matched to a gene. The CDR3 runs to 16 residues. The germline gives CDR1 LGHNA, CDR2 YNFKEQ. CDR3 loop: CASSQALGQAGSPLHF. The CDR3 DNA sequence: TGTGCCAGCAGCCAAGCCCTGGGACAGGCGGGTTCACCCCTCCACTTT.

This sequence joins TRBV9 and TRBJ1-5; D gene uncertain. Looked up from germline, CDR1 is SGDLS and CDR2 is YYNGEE. Trimming removed 7 bases from V and 1 base from J, with 9 bases in between. CDR3 length equals 13 residues. CDR3 coding DNA: TGTGCCAGCCGGGAGGGAAGCAATCAGCCCCAGCATTTT. Protein: CASREGSNQPQHF.

V and J are TRBV9 and TRBJ1-3; the match to TRBD1 covers 7 bases. The CDR3 has 18 amino acids. CDR1 SGDLS and CDR2 YYNGEE come from the germline V gene. V was pared by 3 bases and J by 1 base, with 13 bases of the junction left unmatched. In DNA form, the CDR3 reads TGTGCCAGCAGCGACCCTCCGGGCAGGGGGATTTCTGGAAACACCATATATTTT. It is translated as CASSDPPGRGISGNTIYF. Using reference TRBV9 and TRBJ1-3 for the parts outside the CDR3, the full variable domain is DSGVTQTPKHLITATGQRVTLRCSPRSGDLSVYWYQQSLDQGLQFLIQYYNGEERAKGNILERFSAQQFPDLHSELNLSSLELGDSALYFCASSDPPGRGISGNTIYFGEGSWLTVV.

The chain recombines TRBV25-1 with TRBJ1-2; TRBD1 matches at 9 bases. V lost 6 bases, J lost 3 bases, and 8 bases stayed unmatched. Germline V gene data show CDR1 as MGHDK and CDR2 as SYGVNS. The CDR3 contains 15 residues. For the CDR3, the DNA is TGTGCCAGCAGCCCCGGGACAGGGACCCACTATGGCTACACCTTC. The encoded protein is CASSPGTGTHYGYTF.

The J gene is TRBJ2-7, the V gene TRBV14; 10 positions agree with TRBD2. The ends lost 5 bases at V and 4 bases at J; junction bases unmatched: 14. Germline assignment: CDR1 SGHDN and CDR2 FVKESK. The CDR3 length is 17 residues. The DNA for the CDR3 is TGTGCCAGCAGCTCTCGGTCCATTAGCGGGGGGCTTTACGAGCAGTACTTC. Its protein product is CASSSRSISGGLYEQYF.

The table lists this clone with a count of one. The chain carries TRBV19 and TRBJ1-2, with 7 positions matching TRBD1. Germline CDR1 and CDR2: LNHDA and SQIVND (reference sequence). Trimming at V came to 7 bases and at J to 2 bases, leaving 7 bases not matched to a gene. The CDR3 extends over 14 amino acids. The CDR3 nucleotides read TGTGCCAGTATCCCTGGACAGGCCAACTATGGCTACACCTTC. Amino acids: CASIPGQANYGYTF.

This chain links TRBV6-6 with TRBJ2-1, with 9 positions matching TRBD2. The CDR3 is 15 residues long. Germline V gene sequence: CDR1 MNHNY, CDR2 SVGAGI (reference sequence). Trimming took 6 bases from V and 6 from J; bases not matched to a gene: 9. Here the CDR3 DNA reads TGTGCCAGCAGCTCGCTTGTGACTAGCGGCAATGAGCAGTTCTTC. Encoded protein: CASSSLVTSGNEQFF.

V gene TRBV15 combines with J gene TRBJ2-7, with 7 nucleotides matching TRBD2. With V trimmed by 2 bases and J by 6 bases, 13 bases remained unmatched. Germline CDR1 and CDR2: LNHNV and YYDKDF (reference sequence). The CDR3 covers 16 residues. This CDR3 is CATSRPYGGLGGEQYF. The CDR3 bases are TGTGCCACCAGCAGACCGTACGGGGGGTTGGGGGGCGAGCAGTACTTC.

V usage is TRBV9 and J usage is TRBJ2-3, with 8 bases aligning to TRBD2. Germline trimming cut 0 bases from V and 7 bases from J; bases unmatched to any gene: 13. Looked up from germline, CDR1 is SGDLS and CDR2 is YYNGEE. The CDR3 is made up of 17 amino acids. CDR3 nucleotide sequence: TGTGCCAGCAGCGTAGGATCAGCCCTAGCGGGCCGGAATACGCAGTATTTT. The encoded protein is CASSVGSALAGRNTQYF.

The genes are TRBV6-5 and TRBJ1-2, with unresolved D. The germline CDR1 and CDR2 sequences are MNHEY and SVGAGI. V gave up 7 bases and J gave up 7 bases, with 19 bases separating them. The CDR3 contains 14 residues. The CDR3 spells CASISWQSSGGYTF. The CDR3 DNA follows: TGTGCCAGCATAAGTTGGCAGTCTTCGGGTGGCTACACCTTC.

V is TRBV24-1 and J is TRBJ1-5; D perhaps matches TRBD1 (5 bases). Germline lookup yields CDR1 KGHDR and CDR2 SFDVKD. The CDR3 totals 15 residues. The V end was cut by 6 bases, the J end by 0 bases, with 11 bases between. The CDR3 DNA reads as TGTGCCACCAGTCGGGGGGATTATAGCAATCAGCCCCAGCATTTT. Translating gives CATSRGDYSNQPQHF.

V gene TRBV6-5 combines with J gene TRBJ1-1; no clear D. This CDR3 spans 13 amino acids. Germline lookup yields CDR1 MNHEY and CDR2 SVGAGI. V was clipped by 6 bases and J by 4 bases, with 12 bases between them. In DNA, the CDR3 is TGTGCCAGCAGCCGAGTTGTCGGCACTGAAGCTTTCTTT. This sequence encodes CASSRVVGTEAFF.

This clone was recorded a few times. The chain links TRBV5-4 to TRBJ1-6; the match to TRBD1 covers 9 bases. Losses at the gene ends were 3 bases for V and 7 bases for J; bases not matched to a gene: 8. The CDR3 is 16 residues long. Germline V gives CDR1 SGHNT, CDR2 YYREEE (reference sequence). The CDR3 spells CASSSPGTGPNSPLHF. In nucleotides, the CDR3 is TGTGCCAGCAGCTCCCCCGGGACAGGGCCCAATTCACCCCTCCACTTT.

The chain carries TRBV29-1 and TRBJ2-3; 9 bases map to TRBD1. The germline V gene has CDR1 SQVTM and CDR2 ANQGSEA. This CDR3 has 15 residues. V was pared by 4 bases and J by 5 bases, with 10 bases of the junction left unmatched. CDR3 protein: CSVGGQGRMGDTQYF. The CDR3 DNA sequence: TGCAGCGTTGGGGGACAGGGTAGGATGGGAGATACGCAGTATTTT.

The CDR3 spells CASSPTIDRNSNQPQHF. DNA for the CDR3: TGTGCCAGCAGTCCTACCATCGACAGAAATAGCAATCAGCCCCAGCATTTT. The V gene is TRBV2, the J gene TRBJ1-5; D is perhaps TRBD1 (5 bases). Deletions cut 5 bases from V and 0 bases from J, with 17 bases between. The CDR3 is made up of 17 amino acids. Germline V CDR1 and CDR2: SNHLY, FYNNEI.